This T cell receptor (beta chain) was obtained from a study of CD8 T cells in ankylosing spondylitis. Points from the study as a whole: Typical of ankylosing spondylitis blood, it appeared, was a TCR beta motif of under 10 highly homologous variants. Disease-linked clones were reportedly significantly enriched in matched ankylosing spondylitis synovial fluid.

TCRdb ran MiXCR on the 5' RACE reads and lists one entry per CDR3 protein. The table lists fewer than 450,000 distinct CDR3 sequences, approximately 17% of them singletons, with around 0.92% in the top ten. This clonotype was detected only a few times. Antigen unknown. The sequence was collected from a male donor with ankylosing spondylitis. The material sequenced was blood, either unsorted or a sorted T cell fraction (not recorded which).

For the CDR3, the DNA is TGTGCCAGCAGCTCCCCAGGGATAAAAGAGACCCAGTACTTC. Its translation: CASSSPGIKETQYF. The chain joins TRBV11-2 to TRBJ2-5; D may be TRBD1 (5 bases). The V end lost 4 bases, the J end lost 3 bases, and 12 bases lay between the germline ends. The germline CDR1 and CDR2 sequences are SGHAT and FQNNGV. The CDR3 extends over 14 amino acids.